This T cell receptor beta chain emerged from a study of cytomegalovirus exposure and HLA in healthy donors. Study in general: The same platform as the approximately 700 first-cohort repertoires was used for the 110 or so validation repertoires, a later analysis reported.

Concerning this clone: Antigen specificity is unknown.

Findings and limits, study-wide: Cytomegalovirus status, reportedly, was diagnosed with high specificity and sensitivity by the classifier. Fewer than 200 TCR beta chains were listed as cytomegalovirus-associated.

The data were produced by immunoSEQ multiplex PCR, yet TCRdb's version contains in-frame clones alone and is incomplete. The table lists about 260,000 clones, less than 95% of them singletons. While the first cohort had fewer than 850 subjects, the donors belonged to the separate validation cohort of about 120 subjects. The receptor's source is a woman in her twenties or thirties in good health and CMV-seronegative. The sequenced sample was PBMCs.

The CDR3: CSVFARGNEQFF. DNA for the CDR3: TGCAGCGTCTTCGCAAGGGGGAATGAGCAGTTCTTC. V usage is TRBV29-1 and J usage is TRBJ2-1; D perhaps matches TRBD1 (6 bases). Germline V gene data show CDR1 as SQVTM and CDR2 as ANQGSEA. Trimming cost V 6 bases and J 7 bases, with 13 bases left between them. The CDR3 totals 12 residues.